The 12 T cell receptor beta chains listed next were all sequenced from one sample in a study of regulatory T cells in long-lasting Graves disease. Indicated time point: newly diagnosed GD, antithyroid drugs for less than 3 months. PBMCs were the source of the RNA used for TCR sequencing. CDR3-region Arm-PCR and iRepertoire HTBI primers produced the TCR beta libraries. TCRdb reanalysed the multiplex PCR reads using MiXCR and keeps one entry per CDR3 protein. The sample shows more than 300,000 distinct CDR3 sequences, about a sixth of them seen only once. This sample also appeared in a second study, on T cells in Graves' hyperthyroidism and ophthalmopathy.

Specimen: peripheral blood mononuclear cells (PBMCs), collected at new diagnosis, from a patient treated with antithyroid drugs. These receptors all come from a woman aged 18 to 35 with Graves disease.

This clonotype was seen repeatedly, ten times or more. This chain uses TRBV28 with TRBJ1-5; 7 nucleotides agree with TRBD1. There are 16 residues in the CDR3. The V gene's germline CDR1 is MDHEN and CDR2 SYDVKM. V shed 4 bases, J shed 3 bases, and the junction held 9 bases outside the gene matches. The CDR3 nucleotides are TGTGCCAGCAGTTCTGACAGGGTGGGAATCAATCAGCCCCAGCATTTT. Its translation is CASSSDRVGINQPQHF.

This clonotype has at least ten counts. The rearrangement joins TRBV11-2 to TRBJ2-1; 9 bases fit TRBD2. Looked up from germline, CDR1 is SGHAT and CDR2 is FQNNGV. Unmatched junction bases numbered 14, after V lost 11 bases and J lost 6 bases. The CDR3 spans 15 residues. In DNA, the CDR3 is TGTGCCCAGCAAGGGCTAGCGGGGATGAGCAATGAGCAGTTCTTC. Translation gives CAQQGLAGMSNEQFF.

In this sample, this clonotype turned up many times. The genes are TRBV20-1 and TRBJ2-7; D could derive from TRBD1 or TRBD2 (5 bases each). Trimming took off 6 bases at V and 2 bases at J, with 11 bases between the two ends. The CDR3 has 12 amino acids. Germline V gene sequence: CDR1 DFQATT, CDR2 SNEGSKA (reference sequence). The CDR3 nucleotides are TGCAGTGCAGGGGACGGGACCTACGAGCAGTACTTC. Translated, it gives CSAGDGTYEQYF.

In its sample, this clonotype was seen a few times. The rearrangement links TRBV27 to TRBJ2-7, with 10 bases aligning to TRBD1. This CDR3 has 15 amino acids. V shed 8 bases and J 6 bases; nucleotides not matched to a gene: 13. Germline assignment: CDR1 MNHEY and CDR2 SMNVEV (reference sequence). CDR3 amino acids: CASAQGQGDFGEQYF. CDR3 sequence (DNA): TGTGCCAGCGCCCAAGGACAGGGGGATTTCGGCGAGCAGTACTTC.

In its sample, this clonotype was seen many times. The V gene is TRBV3-1, the J gene TRBJ2-5; maybe TRBD2 (6 bases). Trimming removed 1 base at V and 4 bases at J, with 16 bases between. From germline, CDR1 is LGHDT and CDR2 YNNKEL (reference sequence). The CDR3 length is 16 residues. DNA for the CDR3: TGTGCCAGCAGCCAAGGGGCTACGACGGGAGTAGAGACCCAGTACTTC. It codes for CASSQGATTGVETQYF.

This clonotype came up many times. The chain employs TRBV5-1 and TRBJ2-5; D gene uncertain. Germline CDR1 is SGHRS and CDR2 is YFSETQ. The CDR3 loop spans 15 amino acids. V shed 1 base and J shed 5 bases, with 15 bases lying between them. As DNA, the CDR3 is TGCGCCAGCAGCTTGCAAGACATGGTGGGGGAGACCCAGTACTTC. Its translation: CASSLQDMVGETQYF.

This clonotype was detected only a few times. The gene calls are TRBV20-1 and TRBJ1-1; D is perhaps TRBD1 (6 bases). From germline, CDR1 is DFQATT and CDR2 SNEGSKA (reference sequence). This CDR3 contains 13 residues. Trimming cost V 0 bases and J 2 bases, with 7 bases left between them. CDR3 residues: CSAREGGNTEAFF. CDR3 coding DNA: TGCAGTGCTAGAGAAGGGGGAAACACTGAAGCTTTCTTT.

The chain links TRBV4-2 to TRBJ2-1, with a tentative D call TRBD1 (6 bases). Trimming left V 2 bases short and J 0 bases short, with 11 bases between. The CDR3 sequence is 16 residues long. CDR1 is LGHNA, CDR2 YNFKEQ, per germline. In nucleotides, the CDR3 is TGTGCCAGCAGCCAACTAACAGGGAGCTCCTACAATGAGCAGTTCTTC. Translated, it gives CASSQLTGSSYNEQFF.

This clonotype was counted a few times. This chain connects TRBV25-1 to TRBJ1-5; TRBD1 agrees at 9 bases. Germline V gives CDR1 MGHDK, CDR2 SYGVNS. J lost 6 bases, V lost 4 bases, and 13 bases had no gene match. The CDR3 is made up of 17 amino acids. As DNA, the CDR3 is TGTGCCAGCAGTGGAGGGACAGGGTTTTGGGGTAGTCAGCCCCAGCATTTT. It translates to CASSGGTGFWGSQPQHF.

There are many counts of this clonotype. CDR3 DNA: TGCAGTGCTAAAGATAAAGGGACTTTTGGAAACACCATATATTTT. The encoded protein is CSAKDKGTFGNTIYF. V is TRBV20-1 and J is TRBJ1-3; a weak D match, TRBD1 (5 bases). Per germline, CDR1 DFQATT and CDR2 SNEGSKA (reference sequence). The CDR3 spans 15 residues. V was trimmed by 4 bases and J by 3 bases, leaving 16 bases between them.

This clonotype was found many times. V usage is TRBV12-3 or TRBV12-4 and J usage is TRBJ2-7, with 8 bases aligning to TRBD1. The CDR3 consists of 11 residues. The ends lost 6 bases at V and 9 bases at J; junction bases unmatched: 4. The CDR3 sequence is CASRDRGGQYF. The CDR3 DNA reads as TGTGCCAGCAGAGACAGGGGCGGGCAGTACTTC.

As regards this clonotype: A clone one base away is much larger, so this may be a read error. The chain combines TRBV6-2 or TRBV6-3 with TRBJ1-5; TRBD1 matches at 7 bases. Matching the DNA end better, TRBJ2-3 makes the J call doubtful. CDR1 MNHEY and CDR2 SVGEGT come from the germline V gene. The CDR3 is 15 residues long. The CDR3 protein is CASRPTGLSNQPQYF. In nucleotides, the CDR3 is TGTGCCAGCAGACCGACAGGGCTCAGCAATCAGCCCCAGTATTTT.